The 14 T cell receptor beta chains listed next were all sequenced from one sample in a study of blood T cell repertoires in COVID-19. Only in-frame clones appear in the TCRdb table, and some are missing; sequencing was by immunoSEQ multiplex PCR. The sample consists of around 230,000 clones, about 88% of them appearing once. The source material was peripheral blood. These receptors came from a man between 35 and 55 years old with acute or convalescent COVID-19.

This chain connects TRBV2 to TRBJ2-3; 9 bases map to TRBD2. The germline V gene encodes CDR1 SNHLY and CDR2 FYNNEI. The CDR3 runs 13 residues. V gave up 8 bases and J gave up 4 bases; unmatched junction bases: 4. CDR3 loop: CASRQREADTQYF. For the CDR3, the DNA is TGTGCCAGCCGACAGCGGGAGGCAGATACGCAGTATTTT.

The chain employs TRBV10-1 and TRBJ2-7; 14 bases map to TRBD2. V shed 6 bases and J 4 bases; nucleotides not matched to a gene: 5. CDR1 is WNHNN and CDR2 is SYGVQD in the germline V gene (reference sequence). The CDR3 spans 15 residues. For the CDR3, the DNA is TGCGCCAGCAGGGGACTAGCGGGAGTAGGGTACGAGCAGTACTTC. This gives the protein CASRGLAGVGYEQYF.

The V call is TRBV4-3, the J call TRBJ2-3, with 8 nucleotides matching TRBD1. The ends lost 3 bases at V and 0 bases at J; junction bases unmatched: 14. CDR3 length: 19 amino acids. Germline V gene lookup returns CDR1 LGHNA and CDR2 YSLEER. The CDR3 DNA follows: TGCGCCAGCAGCCATCCGACAGGGGAGGTTTTTGCTAGCACAGATACGCAGTATTTT. Its protein product is CASSHPTGEVFASTDTQYF.

The CDR3 is CSVEFGQGAVSYEQYF. DNA of the CDR3: TGCAGCGTTGAGTTCGGACAGGGGGCGGTCTCCTACGAGCAGTACTTC. This chain joins TRBV29-1 and TRBJ2-7; 11 nucleotides align to TRBD1. CDR1 and CDR2 from the germline V gene are SQVTM and ANQGSEA. V lost 3 bases and J lost 0; bases outside the gene matches: 7. CDR3 length equals 16 residues.

The chain couples TRBV28 to TRBJ2-2; the D gene is possibly TRBD1 (5 bases). V gave up 7 bases and J gave up 6 bases, with 12 bases separating them. The germline CDR1 and CDR2 sequences are MDHEN and SYDVKM. The CDR3 is 13 residues long. The CDR3 DNA reads as TGTGCCAGCACTCAGGGTCTCGCCGGGGAGCTGTTTTTT. Translation gives CASTQGLAGELFF.

This clone was observed a single time. V usage is TRBV6-5 and J usage is TRBJ1-1; 7 nucleotides agree with TRBD1. Losses at the gene ends were 5 bases for V and 3 bases for J; bases not matched to a gene: 3. CDR1 and CDR2 (germline): MNHEY, SVGAGI. The CDR3 length is 13 residues. DNA of the CDR3: TGTGCCAGCAGTAATACAGGGGACACTGAAGCTTTCTTT. Translating it yields CASSNTGDTEAFF.

The chain is built from TRBV4-1 and TRBJ1-3; TRBD1 is a possible D gene (5 bases). Germline loops: CDR1 MGHRA, CDR2 YSYEKL. The length of the CDR3 is 14 residues. The V gene lost 6 bases and the J gene lost 4 bases, with 13 bases spanning the gap. The CDR3 sequence: CASRSAGVGNTIYF. In nucleotides, the CDR3 is TGCGCCAGCAGGTCAGCGGGGGTCGGAAACACCATATATTTT.

CDR3: CASSREPGQALYGYTF. In nucleotides, the CDR3 is TGTGCCAGCAGCCGAGAACCGGGACAGGCACTCTATGGCTACACCTTC. The rearrangement joins TRBV7-8 to TRBJ1-2; 8 nucleotides agree with TRBD1. V gave up 5 bases and J gave up 4 bases; unmatched junction bases: 12. This CDR3 spans 16 amino acids. Germline-derived CDR1 and CDR2 are SGHVS and FQNEAQ.

The rearrangement links TRBV30 to TRBJ2-3, with 11 positions matching TRBD1. In germline, CDR1 is GTSNPN, CDR2 SVGIG (reference sequence). V lost 3 bases, J lost 4 bases, and 6 bases stayed unmatched. This CDR3 comprises 15 residues. CDR3 sequence reads: CAWSTGQGAADTQYF. The CDR3 nucleotides read TGTGCCTGGAGCACCGGACAGGGGGCCGCAGATACGCAGTATTTT. Using reference TRBV30 and TRBJ2-3 for the parts outside the CDR3, the full variable domain is SQTIHQWPATLVQPVGSPLSLECTVEGTSNPNLYWYRQAAGRGLQLLFYSVGIGQISSEVPQNLSASRPQDRQFILSSKKLLLSDSGFYLCAWSTGQGAADTQYFGPGTRLTVL.

The rearrangement joins TRBV11-2 to TRBJ2-5, with D possibly TRBD1 on 5 matching bases. V was trimmed by 5 bases and J by 3 bases, leaving 16 bases between them. Germline CDR1 is SGHAT and CDR2 is FQNNGV. This CDR3 comprises 15 residues. The chain's CDR3 is CASSINPQGKETQYF. In nucleotides, the CDR3 is TGTGCCAGCAGCATAAATCCCCAGGGTAAAGAGACCCAGTACTTC. Using reference TRBV11-2 and TRBJ2-5 for the parts outside the CDR3, the full variable domain is EAGVAQSPRYKIIEKRQSVAFWCNPISGHATLYWYQQILGQGPKLLIQFQNNGVVDDSQLPKDRFSAERLKGVDSTLKIQPAKLEDSAVYLCASSINPQGKETQYFGPGTRLLVL.

The V call is TRBV15, the J call TRBJ2-5; a weak D match, TRBD2 (5 bases). The CDR3 consists of 16 residues. Trimming cost V 3 bases and J 0 bases, with 14 bases left between them. Germline CDR1 reads LNHNV; CDR2 reads YYDKDF (reference sequence). The CDR3 nucleotides are TGTGCCACCAGCAGGGGGTTGGACTCAAACCAAGAGACCCAGTACTTC. Its protein product is CATSRGLDSNQETQYF.

This chain links TRBV7-9 with TRBJ1-5, with D possibly being TRBD1 (6 bases). The V gene's germline CDR1 is SEHNR and CDR2 FQNEAQ (reference sequence). V lost 5 bases to trimming and J lost 7 bases, with 18 bases between them. The CDR3 has 15 residues. CDR3 sequence: CASSPPGGAGQPQHF. In DNA, the CDR3 is TGTGCCAGCAGCCCCCCCGGGGGGGCAGGACAGCCCCAGCATTTT. The variable domain in full, completed from reference TRBV7-9 and TRBJ1-5, reads DTGVSQNPRHKITKRGQNVTFRCDPISEHNRLYWYRQTLGQGPEFLTYFQNEAQLEKSRLLSDRFSAERPKGSFSTLEIQRTEQGDSAMYLCASSPPGGAGQPQHFGDGTRLSIL.

The V gene is TRBV30, the J gene TRBJ2-2; TRBD2 matches at 9 bases. Germline V gene lookup returns CDR1 GTSNPN and CDR2 SVGIG (reference sequence). The CDR3 spans 14 residues. The ends lost 3 bases at V and 7 bases at J; junction bases unmatched: 6. CDR3 in DNA: TGTGCCTGGAGGTTAGCGGGAGTGAGCGGGGAGCTGTTTTTT. This encodes CAWRLAGVSGELFF.

Remarks on this clone: A junction boundary mismatches the germline segment, possibly from a read error. The chain carries TRBV5-1 and TRBJ2-7, with 10 bases aligning to TRBD1. The germline V gene has CDR1 SGHRS and CDR2 YFSETQ. The CDR3 loop spans 14 amino acids. CDR3 region: CASKPGTGDTSPYF. Here the CDR3 DNA reads TGCGCGAGCAAACCCGGGACAGGGGATACTTCCCCGTACTTC.